Following are 32 T cell receptor beta chains from one sample sequenced in a study of T cell responses to AZD1222 COVID-19 vaccine. Method: immunoSEQ multiplex PCR; TCRdb's copy keeps in-frame clones and lacks some. The sample includes roughly 100,000 clones, 70% to 90% seen only once; the top ten take roughly 20%. Source: peripheral blood, taken on day 0 of AZD1222 vaccination. The source of these receptors is an adult in good health.

The chain combines TRBV5-1 with TRBJ2-5; D is unclear. CDR1 is SGHRS, CDR2 YFSETQ, per germline. The CDR3 sequence is 14 residues long. Trimming removed 0 bases at V and 2 bases at J, with 8 bases between. The CDR3 sequence is CASSLVGEQETQYF. Here the CDR3 DNA reads TGCGCCAGCAGCTTGGTTGGCGAACAAGAGACCCAGTACTTC.

The rearrangement links TRBV14 to TRBJ2-6; a weak D match, TRBD2 (5 bases). Looked up from germline, CDR1 is SGHDN and CDR2 is FVKESK. The CDR3 covers 16 residues. V was cut by 0 bases and J by 2 bases, with 8 bases left in between. CDR3 nucleotide sequence: TGTGCCAGCAGCCAAGATTTCGGGACTGGGGCCAACGTCCTGACTTTC. This codes for CASSQDFGTGANVLTF.

The rearrangement joins TRBV2 to TRBJ1-5; D might be TRBD1 (5 bases). This CDR3 spans 14 amino acids. Trimming took off 4 bases at V and 3 bases at J, with 10 bases between the two ends. Germline-derived CDR1 and CDR2 are SNHLY and FYNNEI. CDR3 coding DNA: TGTGCCAGCAGTGGTTCAGGGTACAATCAGCCCCAGCATTTT. It encodes CASSGSGYNQPQHF. The variable domain in full, completed from reference TRBV2 and TRBJ1-5, reads EPEVTQTPSHQVTQMGQEVILRCVPISNHLYFYWYRQILGQKVEFLVSFYNNEISEKSEIFDDQFSVERPDGSNFTLKIRSTKLEDSAMYFCASSGSGYNQPQHFGDGTRLSIL.

The J gene is TRBJ1-5, the V gene TRBV10-2; D gene unclear. The CDR3 runs to 14 residues. Trimming left V 3 bases short and J 6 bases short, with 12 bases between. CDR1 is WSHSY, CDR2 SAAADI, per germline. CDR3 coding DNA: TGCGCCAGCAGTGATCGGTCAGAAATTCAGCCCCAGCATTTT. Translating it yields CASSDRSEIQPQHF.

The chain employs TRBV7-8 and TRBJ1-2, with D possibly matching TRBD1 (5 bases). Trimming shortened V by 1 base and J by 0 bases, and 9 bases separated the two germline ends. CDR1 and CDR2 (germline): SGHVS, FQNEAQ. This CDR3 region has 15 residues. The CDR3, as DNA: TGTGCCAGCAGCTTAGTGGGGGAAGCTAACTATGGCTACACCTTC. Amino acid sequence: CASSLVGEANYGYTF.

The gene calls are TRBV5-4 and TRBJ2-3; 10 bases map to TRBD2. Germline lookup yields CDR1 SGHNT and CDR2 YYREEE (reference sequence). This CDR3 has 15 amino acids. V lost 4 bases, J lost 6 bases, and 8 bases stayed unmatched. Written as DNA, the CDR3 is TGTGCCAGCAGCGGAAGCGGGGGGGATATGGATACGCAGTATTTT. It is translated as CASSGSGGDMDTQYF.

With respect to this clone: Different DNA sequences within this sample yield the same CDR3. This sequence joins TRBV5-1 and TRBJ2-2; 10 bases are shared with TRBD1. The V segment lost 4 bases and the J segment 5 bases; nucleotides outside the gene matches: 5. In germline, CDR1 is SGHRS, CDR2 YFSETQ. The CDR3 is made up of 15 amino acids. The CDR3 bases are TGCGCCAGCAGCAAGGGACAGGGGCGGACCGGGGAGCTGTTTTTT. Its translation: CASSKGQGRTGELFF. The full variable domain, rest sourced from reference TRBV5-1 and TRBJ2-2, is KAGVTQTPRYLIKTRGQQVTLSCSPISGHRSVSWYQQTPGQGLQFLFEYFSETQRNKGNFPGRFSGRQFSNSRSEMNVSTLELGDSALYLCASSKGQGRTGELFFGEGSRLTVL.

The genes are TRBV5-1 and TRBJ1-2; a possible D gene is TRBD1 (5 bases). Trimming took off 3 bases at V and 6 bases at J, with 18 bases between the two ends. This CDR3 contains 15 residues. CDR1 is SGHRS and CDR2 is YFSETQ in the germline V gene. CDR3 nucleotide sequence: TGCGCCAGCAGCTCCGGGACGGGGAGGAACCATGGCTACACCTTC. As protein: CASSSGTGRNHGYTF.

V is TRBV7-2 and J is TRBJ1-3; possibly TRBD1 for D (5 bases). Germline V gene sequence: CDR1 SGHTA, CDR2 FQGNSA. Trimming cost V 3 bases and J 4 bases, with 7 bases left between them. The CDR3 extends over 13 amino acids. CDR3 sequence (DNA): TGTGCCAGCAGCTTCAGGGTCGGAAACACCATATATTTT. It translates to CASSFRVGNTIYF.

On this clone: This CDR3 fails to terminate in the conserved phenylalanine or tryptophan, so it likely reflects a read error. The rearrangement links TRBV5-1 to TRBJ1-6; D is undetermined. Looked up from germline, CDR1 is SGHRS and CDR2 is YFSETQ. The ends were cut back, 0 bases at V and 8 bases at J, with 6 bases in the middle. This CDR3 is 13 amino acids long. The CDR3 DNA sequence: TGCGCCAGCAGCTTGGGGGCGGATTCACCCCTCCACCTT. It translates to CASSLGADSPLHL.

The chain employs TRBV7-8 and TRBJ1-5; possible D gene TRBD1, 5 bases. The V end lost 2 bases, the J end lost 2 bases, and 16 bases lay between the germline ends. The CDR3 runs to 17 residues. CDR1 is SGHVS and CDR2 is FQNEAQ in the germline V gene. The CDR3 DNA is TGTGCCAGCAGCTTATATGCGGGGGGATGGGGCAATCAGCCCCAGCATTTT. Encoded protein: CASSLYAGGWGNQPQHF.

The sample holds one count of this clone. V usage is TRBV6-5 and J usage is TRBJ2-7, with 10 bases that match TRBD1. The CDR3 has 13 amino acids. CDR1 is MNHEY and CDR2 is SVGAGI in the germline V gene. The ends lost 4 bases at V and 4 bases at J; junction bases unmatched: 1. The CDR3 loop reads CASSWGQGYEQYF. CDR3 coding DNA: TGTGCCAGCAGTTGGGGACAGGGGTACGAGCAGTACTTC.

This chain joins TRBV1 and TRBJ1-2. TRBV1 is designated a pseudogene. The CDR3 has 12 residues. The chain's CDR3 is CTSSQGPFGYTF. In nucleotides, the CDR3 is TGCACCAGCAGCCAAGGACCTTTTGGCTACACCTTC.

The sample holds a few counts of this clone. The rearrangement joins TRBV4-1 to TRBJ2-3, with TRBD2 matching over 10 bases. This CDR3 comprises 16 residues. Germline lookup yields CDR1 MGHRA and CDR2 YSYEKL. Unmatched junction bases numbered 7, after V lost 4 bases and J lost 3 bases. The CDR3 reads CASSRILAGPTDTQYF. DNA for the CDR3: TGCGCCAGCAGCCGCATACTAGCGGGGCCGACAGATACGCAGTATTTT.

This CDR3 reads CASRYDGMNEQFF. CDR3 nucleotides: TGTGCCAGCAGGTACGACGGGATGAATGAGCAGTTCTTC. The chain recombines TRBV6-5 with TRBJ2-1, with a weak D call TRBD2 (5 bases). CDR1 is MNHEY, CDR2 SVGAGI, per germline. Trimming removed 6 bases at V and 7 bases at J, with 13 bases between. The CDR3 loop spans 13 amino acids.

This sequence joins TRBV6-5 and TRBJ2-4; D may be TRBD2 (5 bases). V was trimmed by 8 bases and J by 5 bases, leaving 19 bases between them. The germline CDR1 and CDR2 sequences are MNHEY and SVGAGI. CDR3 size: 15 residues. Here the CDR3 DNA reads TGTGCCAGCCGAGGGTGGGGTAAGAGCGAAAACATTCAGTACTTC. This gives the protein CASRGWGKSENIQYF.

This sequence joins TRBV4-1 and TRBJ2-3; perhaps TRBD1 as D (6 bases). Germline V gene lookup returns CDR1 MGHRA and CDR2 YSYEKL. V gave up 0 bases and J gave up 6 bases, with 19 bases separating them. This CDR3 has 17 amino acids. For the CDR3, the DNA is TGCGCCAGCAGCCAAGATCAGATGGGGGCCCTCATGGATACGCAGTATTTT. Translating it yields CASSQDQMGALMDTQYF.

The chain joins TRBV5-1 to TRBJ1-1; D remains ambiguous. V was cut by 0 bases and J by 4 bases, with 7 bases left in between. The CDR3 is made up of 13 amino acids. Germline CDR1 and CDR2: SGHRS and YFSETQ. The CDR3 DNA reads TGCGCCAGCAGCTTGGCTCGGACCACTGAAGCTTTCTTT. This sequence encodes CASSLARTTEAFF.

The chain couples TRBV7-5 to TRBJ1-1. TRBV7-5 is tagged as a pseudogene. The CDR3 is 14 amino acids. In DNA, the CDR3 is TGTGTCAGAACCAGTGGGTTCATGAACACTGAAGCTTTCTTT. Translated, it gives CVRTSGFMNTEAFF.

The chain recombines TRBV11-2 with TRBJ2-7; 7 nucleotides match TRBD2. The CDR3 is made up of 14 amino acids. With 2 bases clipped from V and 3 bases from J, the junction kept 4 bases outside the gene matches. CDR1 and CDR2 from the germline V gene are SGHAT and FQNNGV. The CDR3 DNA follows: TGTGCCAGCAGCTTAAGCGGGACGTTCTACGAGCAGTACTTC. As protein: CASSLSGTFYEQYF.

This clone was detected once. CDR3: CASSLGGGGPGDTQYF. The CDR3 region has the DNA TGCGCCAGCAGCTTGGGAGGGGGGGGGCCGGGAGATACGCAGTATTTT. The V and J genes are TRBV5-1 and TRBJ2-3; D might be TRBD2 (7 bases). CDR1 is SGHRS and CDR2 is YFSETQ in the germline V gene. With 0 bases removed from V and 5 bases from J, the gap between germline ends came to 16 bases. This CDR3 is 16 amino acids long.

The rearrangement joins TRBV19 to TRBJ1-5, with 7 bases that match TRBD1. V shed 4 bases and J 5 bases; nucleotides not matched to a gene: 5. Germline loops: CDR1 LNHDA, CDR2 SQIVND (reference sequence). This CDR3 is built from 14 residues. The chain's CDR3 is CASSKQGIDQPQHF. The CDR3 DNA follows: TGTGCCAGTAGTAAACAGGGGATCGATCAGCCCCAGCATTTT.

This chain links TRBV5-8 with TRBJ2-1, with D possibly TRBD2 on 6 matching bases. The CDR3 totals 13 residues. V shed 2 bases and J shed 9 bases, with 12 bases lying between them. Germline lookup yields CDR1 SGHTS and CDR2 YDEGEE. The CDR3 DNA reads as TGTGCCAGCAGCTTTGAGACTAGTGTTGAGCAGTTCTTC. The encoded protein is CASSFETSVEQFF.

The chain links TRBV7-2 to TRBJ2-6; 8 bases match TRBD1. Germline lookup yields CDR1 SGHTA and CDR2 FQGNSA. The trim removed 5 bases at V and 3 bases at J, leaving 6 bases unmatched. The CDR3 length is 16 residues. CDR3 residues: CASSPQGADGANVLTF. The CDR3 bases are TGTGCCAGCAGCCCCCAGGGGGCCGATGGGGCCAACGTCCTGACTTTC.

CDR3 sequence reads: CASSFPRGTEAFF. The CDR3 DNA follows: TGTGCCAGCAGTTTCCCCAGGGGCACTGAAGCTTTCTTT. The V gene is TRBV6-2 or TRBV6-3, the J gene TRBJ1-1; possible D gene TRBD1, 6 bases. From germline, CDR1 is MNHEY and CDR2 SVGEGT. CDR3 size: 13 residues. Trimming pared 4 bases from V and 4 bases from J, leaving 10 bases between.

This chain links TRBV4-1 with TRBJ2-1; D call uncertain. The V end lost 4 bases, the J end lost 5 bases, and 12 bases lay between the germline ends. Germline CDR1 and CDR2: MGHRA and YSYEKL. CDR3 length: 14 residues. The CDR3 loop reads CASSPSRIHNEQFF. DNA for the CDR3: TGCGCCAGCAGCCCCAGTAGGATCCACAATGAGCAGTTCTTC.

To note about this clone: At one end, the junction sequence differs from germline, possibly due to a read error. The J gene is TRBJ1-2, the V gene TRBV6-5; 7 nucleotides match TRBD1. The CDR3 consists of 14 residues. The germline V gene encodes CDR1 MNHEY and CDR2 SVGAGI. CDR3 amino acids: CASSTGTEVYGYTF. CDR3 coding DNA: TGCGCCAGCAGCACGGGGACAGAAGTCTATGGCTACACCTTC.

V and J are TRBV5-8 and TRBJ2-5, with D perhaps TRBD2 (6 bases). Germline V CDR1 and CDR2: SGHTS, YDEGEE. Between the trimmed V and J ends, which lost 0 bases and 3 bases, there was a span of 15 bases. The CDR3 runs 16 residues. The CDR3 is CASSLVGRGAEETQYF. DNA for the CDR3: TGTGCCAGCAGCTTGGTGGGGCGCGGGGCCGAAGAGACCCAGTACTTC. The full variable domain, with the rest looked up from reference TRBV5-8 and TRBJ2-5, is EAGVTQSPTHLIKTRGQQATLRCSPISGHTSVYWYQQALGLGLQFLLWYDEGEERNRGNFPPRFSGRQFPNYSSELNVNALELEDSALYLCASSLVGRGAEETQYFGPGTRLLVL.

This chain uses TRBV15 with TRBJ1-3; possibly TRBD1 for D (5 bases). The germline gives CDR1 LNHNV, CDR2 YYDKDF (reference sequence). V was shortened by 1 base and J by 4 bases, with 11 bases between the two germline ends. CDR3 size: 15 residues. CDR3 sequence: CATSRARGNGNTIYF. The CDR3, as DNA: TGTGCCACCAGCAGAGCGAGGGGAAACGGAAACACCATATATTTT.

CDR3 sequence reads: CASRLGTEETQYF. CDR3 DNA: TGTGCCAGCAGGCTTGGGACAGAAGAGACCCAGTACTTC. The chain combines TRBV12-3 or TRBV12-4 with TRBJ2-5; 7 bases align to TRBD1. V trimming: 6 bases; J trimming: 3 bases; junction bases outside the gene matches: 4. The CDR3 contains 13 residues.

This clone was seen just once. The chain uses TRBV6-5 and TRBJ1-5; no reliable D call. Trimming took 2 bases from V and 3 from J, leaving 5 bases between them. This CDR3 spans 13 amino acids. CDR1 is MNHEY and CDR2 is SVGAGI in the germline V gene. CDR3 DNA: TGTGCCAGCAGTTACAGATTCAATCAGCCCCAGCATTTT. It translates to CASSYRFNQPQHF.

The chain uses TRBV4-1 and TRBJ1-2; D unclear. Germline V gives CDR1 MGHRA, CDR2 YSYEKL. This CDR3 spans 14 amino acids. V was cut by 4 bases and J by 2 bases, with 11 bases left in between. CDR3 coding DNA: TGCGCCAGCAGCCGCCAGTCCGTCAACTATGGCTACACCTTC. This translates into CASSRQSVNYGYTF.